This T cell receptor beta chain came from a study of T-cell reconstitution after alpha-beta-depleted transplantation in children listed by TCRdb under 2016. A note on the overall study: The study quantitatively tracked T-cell immune reconstitution after TCRalphabeta/CD19-depleted allogeneic hematopoietic cell transplantation in children using TCR repertoire profiling.

Library preparation was by PCR. Sequencing was performed on an Illumina HiSeq 2500. TCR library preparation used molecular barcoding, with unique molecular identifiers applied to normalize quantification of the TCRbeta repertoire. The public reads were reanalyzed by TCRdb: fastp trimming at Q25, MiXCR alignment, in-frame beta chains only. Each CDR3 protein appears once, grouped with its most common genes and DNA. Here the sample has approximately 520,000 distinct CDR3 sequences; more than 9.5% occur a single time. The ten largest clones take up around 15% of the sample. What the research found in general, with its limitations: The apparently early alphabetaT-cell count recovery about two months after transplant was reportedly dependent on only several hundred rapidly expanded clones derived from non-depleted graft cells. Hyperexpanded clone frequencies declined over subsequent months; after one year, T-cell counts and TCRbeta diversity were mostly attributed to newly produced T cells. In some patients, the high TCRbeta diversity seen at day 60 was put down to recipient T cells and intrathymic progenitors that had survived conditioning.

The treatment or condition tag for this specimen amounts to: allogeneic hematopoietic cell transplantation with graft depleted of TCRalphabeta T cells and CD19 B cells. TCRalphabeta/CD19-depleted allogeneic hematopoietic cell grafts were given to the transplant recipients, all of whom were children. This clonotype was counted a few times. What antigen it recognizes has not been identified. Qualities for individual bases were not recorded, and no much larger clone is one base off. Via the germline V gene (reference sequence), CDR1 is DFQATT and CDR2 SNEGSKA. V sheds 6 bases and J sheds 8 bases, leaving 7 bases between their ends. There are 9 amino acids in the CDR3, from cysteine to phenylalanine inclusive. Only the CDR3 DNA stays, 27 bases, in frame from base 1.

In this chain, TRBV20-1 is recombined with TRBJ1-2, with no reliable assignment of the D segment. The sample here was PBMCs, mostly from graft donor cells, taken 180 days after TCRalphabeta/CD19-depleted stem cell transplant. The receptor was derived from a female patient between 2 and 15 years old who had a stem cell transplant for aplastic anemia, so the T cells may come from the graft donor. The CDR3 protein is CSAPGGYTF. The DNA reads TGCAGTGCCCCTGGGGGCTACACCTTC.